A single T cell receptor beta chain is shown here with its context. The target antigen is unknown. The data originate from a study of T cells in Graves' hyperthyroidism and ophthalmopathy. TCR beta CDR3 regions were amplified from RNA. A set of HTBI primers served as the primers for a first-round RT-PCR of the TCR CDR3. Each CDR3 protein gets one entry after TCRdb re-called the multiplex PCR reads with MiXCR. The table has some 550,000 distinct CDR3 sequences, 20% to 25% seen once. Criteria for exclusion of patients were uncontrolled infection, other autoimmune disease, pregnancy or lactation. The germline V gene encodes CDR1 SGHRS and CDR2 YFSETQ. Trimming took off 2 bases at V and 3 bases at J, with 12 bases between the two ends. The CDR3 totals 14 residues. Findings of the study overall: The model forecast ophthalmopathy, anticipating it by a median roughly 6.3 months before onset. Also found in blood were most expanded thyroid clonotypes above 0.001.

This sequence joins TRBV5-1 and TRBJ2-7, with D tentatively TRBD1 or TRBD2 (5 bases each). The source is a man between 18 and 35 years old with Graves' hyperthyroidism. Sequencing was performed on blood. The DNA of the CDR3 is TGCGCCAGCAGCTTAGGGACGTCAAACTACGAGCAGTACTTC. This encodes CASSLGTSNYEQYF. The full variable domain, completed using reference TRBV5-1 and TRBJ2-7, is KAGVTQTPRYLIKTRGQQVTLSCSPISGHRSVSWYQQTPGQGLQFLFEYFSETQRNKGNFPGRFSGRQFSNSRSEMNVSTLELGDSALYLCASSLGTSNYEQYFGPGTRLTVT.